The rows below give T cell receptor beta chains drawn from one sample of a study of post-analysis software for immune sequencing data. Each CDR3 protein gets one entry after TCRdb re-called the PCR reads with MiXCR. Counted here are 450,000 or so distinct CDR3 sequences, approximately 46% occurring once; the ten biggest clones make up 12%. The sequenced sample consisted of blood. These receptors were obtained from a girl aged 5-17 years with multiple sclerosis. Both conserved end residues are trimmed from each CDR3. Each record gives: CDR3 length, V gene, J gene, CDR3 protein.

length: 14
V: TRBV6-1
J: TRBJ2-1
CDR3: ASSGLAGGFLNEQF

length: 11
V: TRBV28
J: TRBJ1-1
CDR3: ASSYPEATEAF

length: 15
V: TRBV5-1
J: TRBJ2-5
CDR3: ASSLAAASGNQETQY

length: 15
V: TRBV3-1
J: TRBJ2-7
CDR3: ASSQDVWGRGSYEQY

length: 13
V: TRBV7-2
J: TRBJ2-3
CDR3: ASSFRGAGTDTQY

length: 12
V: TRBV6-5
J: TRBJ1-2
CDR3: ASSYSGTAYGYT

length: 15
V: TRBV5-1
J: TRBJ2-5
CDR3: ASSLGLTSGRSETQY

length: 11
V: TRBV5-1
J: TRBJ2-7
CDR3: ASSSTGVYEQY

length: 12
V: TRBV6-1
J: TRBJ1-5
CDR3: ASSEGYSNQPQH

length: 10
V: TRBV5-1
J: TRBJ2-3
CDR3: ASSLKGDTQY

length: 11
V: TRBV12-3/TRBV12-4
J: TRBJ1-2
CDR3: ASSFPAGNGYT

length: 12
V: TRBV15
J: TRBJ1-2
CDR3: ATSRDRQGRAYT

length: 14
V: TRBV7-9
J: TRBJ2-7
CDR3: ASSITDSSSTYEQY

length: 13
V: TRBV7-2
J: TRBJ2-1
CDR3: ASSNKGPNYNEQF

length: 13
V: TRBV7-3
J: TRBJ2-1
CDR3: ASSLGWGSYNEQF

length: 14
V: TRBV5-1
J: TRBJ2-5
CDR3: ASSLDLGQGRQTQY

length: 14
V: TRBV10-3
J: TRBJ2-3
CDR3: AISALAGGDTDTQY

length: 12
V: TRBV5-1
J: NA
CDR3: ASSLGVVRETQY

length: 10
V: TRBV5-1
J: TRBJ2-5
CDR3: ASSLNIETQY

length: 11
V: TRBV3-1
J: NA
CDR3: ASKGQVLDEQY

length: 14
V: TRBV15
J: TRBJ1-1
CDR3: ATSRDWGLGTAEAF

length: 13
V: TRBV24-1
J: TRBJ2-3
CDR3: ATSDRDRPTDTQY

length: 10
V: TRBV4-1
J: TRBJ2-5
CDR3: ASSQIGETQY

length: 14
V: TRBV7-2
J: TRBJ1-6
CDR3: ASSLVGQGSDSPLH

length: 14
V: TRBV5-1
J: TRBJ2-1
CDR3: ASSSGLDQGYNEQF

length: 11
V: TRBV4-2
J: TRBJ2-7
CDR3: ASSQDRAYEQY

length: 14
V: TRBV11-2
J: TRBJ2-1
CDR3: ASRATSPGLVNEQF

length: 13
V: TRBV4-2
J: TRBJ2-7
CDR3: ASSRTSGEAYEQY

length: 14
V: TRBV18
J: NA
CDR3: ASSPRPRGDHYEQY

length: 13
V: TRBV9
J: TRBJ2-3
CDR3: ASSLTPGPDDTQY

length: 12
V: TRBV28
J: TRBJ2-1
CDR3: ASSQGQVYNEQF

length: 14
V: TRBV20-1
J: TRBJ2-1
CDR3: SARGGLASSYNEQF

length: 12
V: TRBV12-3/TRBV12-4
J: NA
CDR3: ASRPGQGWYEQY

length: 12
V: TRBV2
J: TRBJ2-7
CDR3: ASSGGDRAYEQY

length: 12
V: TRBV7-9
J: TRBJ1-2
CDR3: ASSSSQPLYGYT

length: 10
V: TRBV24-1
J: TRBJ1-2
CDR3: ATSTGGGGYT

length: 12
V: TRBV11-1
J: TRBJ2-1
CDR3: ASNRLAENNEQF

length: 11
V: TRBV7-2
J: TRBJ2-1
CDR3: ASSLSGSVEQF

length: 13
V: TRBV27
J: TRBJ2-7
CDR3: ASSPGTSGKGRQY

length: 13
V: TRBV7-9
J: TRBJ2-3
CDR3: ASSSTAGESDTQY

length: 14
V: TRBV28
J: TRBJ2-5
CDR3: ASSSLDRASRETQY

length: 15
V: TRBV20-1
J: TRBJ2-3
CDR3: SASRREGPRSTDTQY

length: 13
V: TRBV20-1
J: TRBJ2-7
CDR3: SARKGTSGSHEQY

length: 14
V: TRBV5-5
J: TRBJ2-7
CDR3: ASSPGLAGDLYEQY

length: 12
V: TRBV5-1
J: TRBJ1-5
CDR3: ASSLGGSNQPRH

length: 11
V: TRBV5-1
J: NA
CDR3: ASSSRGGNEQY

length: 15
V: TRBV29-1
J: TRBJ2-1
CDR3: SVEGLAEAGTYNEQF

length: 11
V: TRBV20-1
J: TRBJ2-3
CDR3: SAPLSGRNTQY

length: 13
V: TRBV3-1
J: TRBJ1-2
CDR3: VSSQDTGNTMGYT

length: 11
V: TRBV7-9
J: TRBJ2-5
CDR3: ASVGRGQETQY

length: 11
V: TRBV7-2
J: TRBJ2-3
CDR3: ASSLGERDTQY

length: 14
V: TRBV6-6
J: TRBJ2-7
CDR3: ASSKQGVRGSYEQY

length: 13
V: TRBV5-1
J: TRBJ1-4
CDR3: ASSLGITTNEKLF

length: 13
V: TRBV28
J: TRBJ2-5
CDR3: ASTLRQGYQETQY

length: 14
V: TRBV7-2
J: TRBJ2-3
CDR3: ASSLGQGVSTDTQY

length: 12
V: TRBV5-1
J: TRBJ2-5
CDR3: ASSFDRGEETQY